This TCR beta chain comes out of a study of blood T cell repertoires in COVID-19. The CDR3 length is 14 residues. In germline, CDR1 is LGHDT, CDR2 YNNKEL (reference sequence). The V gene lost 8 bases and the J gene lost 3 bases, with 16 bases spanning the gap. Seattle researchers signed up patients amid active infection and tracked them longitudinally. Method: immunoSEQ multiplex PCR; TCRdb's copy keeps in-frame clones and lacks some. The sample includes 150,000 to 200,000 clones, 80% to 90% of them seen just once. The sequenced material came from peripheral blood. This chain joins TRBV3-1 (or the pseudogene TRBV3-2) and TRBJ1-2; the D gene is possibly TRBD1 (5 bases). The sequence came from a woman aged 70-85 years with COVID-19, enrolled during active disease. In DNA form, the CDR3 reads TGTGCCAGCCGAAACCAGGTGGGGCACTATGGCTACACCTTC. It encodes CASRNQVGHYGYTF.